These 31 T cell receptor beta chains were sequenced from one sample in a study of CD8+ T cells in alopecia areata. The sample's treatment: oral pan-JAK inhibitor, 5-10 mg twice daily. Sequencing relied on a cDNA template that was reverse transcribed from extracted RNA. The protocol was immunoSEQ multiplex PCR, while the TCRdb copy is restricted to in-frame clones and leaves out a portion. The table records 200,000 or so clones, roughly 50% of them present only once. The source material was CD4+ T cells sorted from blood, sampled at week 24, from a patient treated with tofacitinib. These receptors all come from a human donor with alopecia areata.

V is TRBV14 and J is TRBJ2-2; D ambiguous. CDR3 size: 13 residues. Trimming stripped 1 base from V and 1 base from J, with 1 base between. Germline lookup yields CDR1 SGHDN and CDR2 FVKESK. The DNA for the CDR3 is TGTGCCAGCAGCCAAGTGAACACCGGGGAGCTGTTTTTT. It codes for CASSQVNTGELFF.

The rearrangement uses TRBV7-2 and TRBJ1-2; D not certain. The germline V gene encodes CDR1 SGHTA and CDR2 FQGNSA. V gave up 1 base and J gave up 8 bases, with 17 bases separating them. The CDR3 extends over 15 amino acids. DNA of the CDR3: TGTGCCAGCAGCTTAGGTGTGGCCTCCCACGGGGGCTACACCTTC. This gives the protein CASSLGVASHGGYTF.

This clone was recorded many times. The chain carries TRBV7-3 and TRBJ2-7; 7 positions agree with TRBD2. V dropped 2 bases and J dropped 3; count of bases not matched to a gene: 4. The CDR3 sequence is 14 residues long. Per germline, CDR1 SGHTA and CDR2 FQGTGA. The CDR3 DNA is TGTGCCAGCAGCTTACATGGGGACTACTACGAGCAGTACTTC. Protein product: CASSLHGDYYEQYF. The variable domain in full, with the rest retrieved from reference TRBV7-3 and TRBJ2-7, is GAGVSQTPSNKVTEKGKYVELRCDPISGHTALYWYRQSLGQGPEFLIYFQGTGAADDSGLPNDRFFAVRPEGSVSTLKIQRTERGDSAVYLCASSLHGDYYEQYFGPGTRLTVT.

V and J are TRBV4-1 and TRBJ2-5; the match to TRBD2 covers 11 bases. V dropped 5 bases and J dropped 5; count of bases not matched to a gene: 10. CDR1 is MGHRA, CDR2 YSYEKL, per germline. This CDR3 is 16 amino acids long. The CDR3 DNA reads as TGCGCCAGCAGCGGACATAGCGGGAGGGCCTCGGAGACCCAGTACTTC. Amino acid sequence: CASSGHSGRASETQYF.

V usage is TRBV29-1 and J usage is TRBJ2-3; D call uncertain. V lost 3 bases and J lost 1, with 11 bases in between. The CDR3 loop spans 14 amino acids. Germline assignment: CDR1 SQVTM and CDR2 ANQGSEA. The CDR3 sequence: CSVDGVGGTDTQYF. The CDR3 DNA is TGCAGCGTTGATGGGGTTGGCGGCACAGATACGCAGTATTTT.

The chain carries TRBV18 and TRBJ2-1; 8 nucleotides match TRBD2. Germline CDR1 reads KGHSH; CDR2 reads LQKENI. The trim removed 3 bases at V and 0 bases at J, leaving 7 bases unmatched. The CDR3 covers 17 residues. CDR3 sequence (DNA): TGTGCCAGCTCACCTCGGGGGGGCCTCGGCTCCTACAATGAGCAGTTCTTC. Translating gives CASSPRGGLGSYNEQFF.

The J gene is TRBJ2-2, the V gene TRBV7-9; the match to TRBD2 covers 7 bases. The CDR3 contains 15 residues. After removal of 2 bases from V and 5 bases from J, the junction contained 5 bases not matched to a gene. The V gene's germline CDR1 is SEHNR and CDR2 FQNEAQ (reference sequence). CDR3 bases: TGTGCCAGCAGCTTATGGGGAGCGGGAACCGGGGAGCTGTTTTTT. Translation gives CASSLWGAGTGELFF.

The rearrangement uses TRBV30 and TRBJ1-1; 9 nucleotides match TRBD1. In germline, CDR1 is GTSNPN, CDR2 SVGIG (reference sequence). The trim removed 1 base at V and 1 base at J, leaving 4 bases unmatched. The CDR3 has 15 residues. CDR3 sequence (DNA): TGTGCCTGGAGTGACAGGGGGCGAGCGAACACTGAAGCTTTCTTT. It yields the protein CAWSDRGRANTEAFF.

The V gene is TRBV2, the J gene TRBJ2-7, with 13 nucleotides matching TRBD2. Unmatched junction bases numbered 6, after V lost 7 bases and J lost 0 bases. Germline V gene lookup returns CDR1 SNHLY and CDR2 FYNNEI. The CDR3 loop spans 16 amino acids. The CDR3 sequence is CASNPRTSGGSYEQYF. CDR3 sequence (DNA): TGTGCCAGCAACCCGAGGACTAGCGGGGGCTCCTACGAGCAGTACTTC.

This clone has only a few counts. This chain uses TRBV23-1 with TRBJ2-2; 11 bases are shared with TRBD1. TRBV23-1 is an ORF, with its function uncertain. This CDR3 has 17 amino acids. J gave up 2 bases and V 1 base, and 3 bases lay outside the gene matches. The CDR3 coding sequence is TGCGCCAGCAGTCAATGGACAGGGGGCGATAACACCGGGGAGCTGTTTTTT. Amino acid sequence: CASSQWTGGDNTGELFF.

The chain joins TRBV29-1 to TRBJ2-5; a weak D match, TRBD2 (6 bases). CDR1 is SQVTM and CDR2 is ANQGSEA in the germline V gene. The V end lost 6 bases, the J end lost 5 bases, and 13 bases lay between the germline ends. This CDR3 spans 12 amino acids. The DNA of the CDR3 is TGCAGCGTGACTAGTCTTGGGGAGACCCAGTACTTC. Protein sequence: CSVTSLGETQYF.

In DNA, the CDR3 is TGTGCCAGCAGCTTAGGAGGATGGGTCAGGGCGGGAAACACTGAAGCTTTCTTT. It yields the protein CASSLGGWVRAGNTEAFF. The V call is TRBV7-2, the J call TRBJ1-1; the D gene is possibly TRBD1 (5 bases). The CDR3 consists of 18 residues. The V end lost 1 base, the J end lost 2 bases, and 20 bases lay between the germline ends. Germline loops: CDR1 SGHTA, CDR2 FQGNSA.

The rearrangement links TRBV4-3 to TRBJ2-5; D is tentatively TRBD1 or TRBD2 (5 bases each). The CDR3 is 15 amino acids. Trimming removed 0 bases at V and 5 bases at J, with 13 bases between. Germline V gene data show CDR1 as LGHNA and CDR2 as YSLEER. The chain's CDR3 is CASSQDSGTGETQYF. CDR3 in DNA: TGCGCCAGCAGCCAAGATTCGGGGACGGGGGAGACCCAGTACTTC.

The chain carries TRBV5-1 and TRBJ1-1, with D unclear. The germline V gene has CDR1 SGHRS and CDR2 YFSETQ. Trimming shortened V by 2 bases and J by 6 bases, and 11 bases separated the two germline ends. This CDR3 comprises 13 residues. The CDR3 DNA reads as TGCGCCAGCAGCTTCGATTCGGGATCTGAAGCTTTCTTT. The encoded protein is CASSFDSGSEAFF.

The J gene is TRBJ2-7, the V gene TRBV5-4; the D gene is possibly TRBD2 (6 bases). Trimming shortened V by 4 bases and J by 5 bases, and 13 bases separated the two germline ends. The length of the CDR3 is 13 residues. From germline, CDR1 is SGHNT and CDR2 YYREEE (reference sequence). CDR3 protein: CASSQGLPDEQYF. In DNA form, the CDR3 reads TGTGCCAGCAGCCAGGGACTCCCTGACGAGCAGTACTTC.

This clone showed up just a few times. Sequence at one end of the junction differs from germline and may be a read error. The gene calls are TRBV7-2 and TRBJ2-2; 10 bases are shared with TRBD1. There are 16 residues in the CDR3. From germline, CDR1 is SGHTA and CDR2 FQGNSA. CDR3 DNA: TGTGCCAGCAGCATAGCTGCGGGACAGGGGACCGGGGAGCTGTTTTTT. The encoded protein is CASSIAAGQGTGELFF.

This chain connects TRBV5-1 to TRBJ2-2; a possible D gene is TRBD1 (6 bases). The CDR3 contains 14 residues. CDR1 SGHRS and CDR2 YFSETQ come from the germline V gene. V lost 4 bases to trimming and J lost 6 bases, with 13 bases between them. The CDR3 is CASSTTQGSGELFF. In nucleotides, the CDR3 is TGCGCCAGCAGCACTACGCAGGGGTCCGGGGAGCTGTTTTTT.

The V and J genes are TRBV7-2 and TRBJ2-1; 12 nucleotides align to TRBD2. Germline CDR1 is SGHTA and CDR2 is FQGNSA. CDR3 length equals 14 residues. Losses at the gene ends were 7 bases for V and 6 bases for J; bases not matched to a gene: 4. The CDR3 sequence is CASMELAGGNEQFF. The CDR3 bases are TGTGCCAGCATGGAACTAGCGGGGGGCAATGAGCAGTTCTTC.

The genes are TRBV30 and TRBJ2-7, with TRBD2 as a possible D gene (6 bases). With 8 bases removed from V and 5 bases from J, the gap between germline ends came to 19 bases. The length of the CDR3 is 13 residues. In germline, CDR1 is GTSNPN, CDR2 SVGIG (reference sequence). The CDR3 DNA is TGTGCCAGCGGGCGACGTCGAGCCCACGAGCAGTACTTC. It translates to CASGRRRAHEQYF.

This clone was recorded once. The CDR3 coding sequence is TGTGCCAGCAGCGCTTCTACGGGGCCGGCAGAGACCCAGTACTTC. Translating gives CASSASTGPAETQYF. V usage is TRBV5-4 and J usage is TRBJ2-5; D tentatively reads TRBD1 or TRBD2 (5 bases each). Trimming pared 4 bases from V and 4 bases from J, leaving 17 bases between. There are 15 residues in the CDR3. Germline CDR1 is SGHNT and CDR2 is YYREEE (reference sequence). The variable domain in full, with the rest retrieved from reference TRBV5-4 and TRBJ2-5, is ETGVTQSPTHLIKTRGQQVTLRCSSQSGHNTVSWYQQALGQGPQFIFQYYREEENGRGNFPPRFSGLQFPNYSSELNVNALELDDSALYLCASSASTGPAETQYFGPGTRLLVL.

This clone was detected a few times. This sequence joins TRBV5-4 and TRBJ1-2, with a tentative D call TRBD1 (6 bases). V lost 4 bases and J lost 7, with 14 bases in between. This CDR3 has 13 amino acids. Germline loops: CDR1 SGHNT, CDR2 YYREEE (reference sequence). The CDR3 nucleotides are TGTGCCAGCAGCCCCGACAGGTCACGTGGCTACACCTTC. It specifies CASSPDRSRGYTF. The entire variable domain, with the rest obtained from reference TRBV5-4 and TRBJ1-2, is as follows: ETGVTQSPTHLIKTRGQQVTLRCSSQSGHNTVSWYQQALGQGPQFIFQYYREEENGRGNFPPRFSGLQFPNYSSELNVNALELDDSALYLCASSPDRSRGYTFGSGTRLTVV.

Only a few counts were recorded for this clone. This chain links TRBV4-3 with TRBJ1-4; TRBD1 matches at 7 bases. V gave up 6 bases and J gave up 8 bases; unmatched junction bases: 12. The CDR3 consists of 15 residues. Germline V gene sequence: CDR1 LGHNA, CDR2 YSLEER. Here the CDR3 reads CASRVSWTGGEKLFF. The DNA for the CDR3 is TGCGCCAGCAGAGTGTCCTGGACAGGCGGAGAAAAACTGTTTTTT.

J is TRBJ1-1 and V is TRBV19, with 7 bases fitting TRBD1. In germline, CDR1 is LNHDA, CDR2 SQIVND (reference sequence). Unmatched junction bases numbered 7, after V lost 4 bases and J lost 2 bases. The CDR3 sequence is 15 residues long. This chain's CDR3 is CASSRRGQINTEAFF. The CDR3 nucleotides are TGTGCCAGTAGTAGGAGGGGACAGATTAACACTGAAGCTTTCTTT.

This clone showed up just a few times. This chain links TRBV6-6 with TRBJ2-2, with D uncertain. Trimming shortened V by 0 bases and J by 6 bases, and 5 bases separated the two germline ends. Germline V gives CDR1 MNHNY, CDR2 SVGAGI (reference sequence). CDR3 length equals 13 residues. CDR3 region: CASSYSGPGELFF. The CDR3 bases are TGTGCCAGCAGTTACTCTGGCCCCGGGGAGCTGTTTTTT.

This clone was seen a single time. J is TRBJ2-5 and V is TRBV19, with a possible D match to TRBD2 (6 bases). The CDR3 totals 14 residues. The germline CDR1 and CDR2 sequences are LNHDA and SQIVND (reference sequence). V was trimmed by 6 bases and J by 4 bases, leaving 15 bases between them. The CDR3 bases are TGTGCCAGTAGCTATGGCGGGACGGGAGAGACCCAGTACTTC. Translation: CASSYGGTGETQYF. Supplemented by reference TRBV19 and TRBJ2-5, the full variable domain reads DGGITQSPKYLFRKEGQNVTLSCEQNLNHDAMYWYRQDPGQGLRLIYYSQIVNDFQKGDIAEGYSVSREKKESFPLTVTSAQKNPTAFYLCASSYGGTGETQYFGPGTRLLVL.

The chain employs TRBV6-5 and TRBJ1-2; D is unresolved. CDR3 length equals 12 residues. Germline loops: CDR1 MNHEY, CDR2 SVGAGI. V shed 8 bases and J shed 0 bases, with 7 bases lying between them. As DNA, the CDR3 is TGTGCCAGCGGCAACCCTAACTATGGCTACACCTTC. Protein product: CASGNPNYGYTF.

The chain uses TRBV6-5 and TRBJ2-7; no clear D gene. The CDR3 runs to 15 residues. Trimming pared 6 bases from V and 0 bases from J, leaving 15 bases between. Germline V gives CDR1 MNHEY, CDR2 SVGAGI. The CDR3 sequence: CASRPGRESSYEQYF. The CDR3 DNA follows: TGTGCCAGCAGACCAGGAAGGGAAAGCTCCTACGAGCAGTACTTC.

This sequence joins TRBV7-2 and TRBJ2-5; unclear D gene. V lost 1 base to trimming and J lost 1 base, with 13 bases between them. The germline V gene encodes CDR1 SGHTA and CDR2 FQGNSA. CDR3 size: 16 residues. CDR3 in amino acids: CASSLGVSILQETQYF. CDR3 in DNA: TGTGCCAGCAGCTTAGGGGTTTCAATTCTCCAAGAGACCCAGTACTTC.

The chain has TRBV9 and TRBJ2-7; TRBD1 matches at 11 bases. The CDR3 loop spans 16 amino acids. Trimming at V came to 0 bases and at J to 6 bases, leaving 8 bases not matched to a gene. CDR1 is SGDLS and CDR2 is YYNGEE in the germline V gene. The CDR3 spells CASSVGSGQGAGEQYF. CDR3 nucleotides: TGTGCCAGCAGCGTAGGTTCCGGACAGGGGGCAGGCGAGCAGTACTTC.

This clone was seen more than once but under ten times. The rearrangement joins TRBV7-2 to TRBJ2-7, with 13 bases lining up with TRBD2. There are 15 residues in the CDR3. V lost 5 bases to trimming and J lost 4 bases; unmatched junction nucleotides: 5. Per the germline V gene, CDR1 is SGHTA and CDR2 is FQGNSA. CDR3 coding DNA: TGTGCCAGCAGCCCAAGACTAGCGGGGGGATACGAGCAGTACTTC. Translated: CASSPRLAGGYEQYF. Drawing the rest from reference TRBV7-2 and TRBJ2-7, the complete variable domain is GAGVSQSPSNKVTEKGKDVELRCDPISGHTALYWYRQSLGQGLEFLIYFQGNSAPDKSGLPSDRFSAERTGGSVSTLTIQRTQQEDSAVYLCASSPRLAGGYEQYFGPGTRLTVT.

This clone was recorded a few times. V and J are TRBV7-9 and TRBJ2-3, with 8 bases identical to TRBD2. In germline, CDR1 is SEHNR, CDR2 FQNEAQ (reference sequence). The CDR3 contains 15 residues. Germline trimming cut 5 bases from V and 5 bases from J; bases unmatched to any gene: 9. The CDR3 DNA reads TGTGCCAGCAGCGCGCAAGCGGGAGCGGTAGATACGCAGTATTTT. This encodes CASSAQAGAVDTQYF.